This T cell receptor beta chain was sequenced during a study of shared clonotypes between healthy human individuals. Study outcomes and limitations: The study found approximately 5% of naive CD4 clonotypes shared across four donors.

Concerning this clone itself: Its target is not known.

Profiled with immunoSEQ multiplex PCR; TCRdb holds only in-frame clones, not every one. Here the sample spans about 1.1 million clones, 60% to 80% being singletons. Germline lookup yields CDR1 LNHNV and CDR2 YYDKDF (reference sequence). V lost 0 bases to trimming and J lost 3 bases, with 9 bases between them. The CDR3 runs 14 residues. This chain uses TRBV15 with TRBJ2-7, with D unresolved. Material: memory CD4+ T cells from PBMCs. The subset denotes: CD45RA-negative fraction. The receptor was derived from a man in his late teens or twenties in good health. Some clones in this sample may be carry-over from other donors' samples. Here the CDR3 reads CATSREKIYYEQYF. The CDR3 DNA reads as TGTGCCACCAGCAGAGAGAAAATCTACTACGAGCAGTACTTC.